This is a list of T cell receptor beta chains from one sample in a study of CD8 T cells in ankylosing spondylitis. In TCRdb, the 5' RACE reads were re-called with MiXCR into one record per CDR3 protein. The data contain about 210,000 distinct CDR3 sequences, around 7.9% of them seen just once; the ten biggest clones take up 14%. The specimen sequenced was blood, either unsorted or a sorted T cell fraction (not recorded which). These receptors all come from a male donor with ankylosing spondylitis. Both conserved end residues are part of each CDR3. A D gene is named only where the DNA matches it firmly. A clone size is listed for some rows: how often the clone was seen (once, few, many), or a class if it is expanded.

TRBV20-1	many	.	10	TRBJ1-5	CSAGNQPQHF	TGCAGTGCTGGTAATCAGCCCCAGCATTTT
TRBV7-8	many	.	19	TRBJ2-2	CASSLPLGQNIEHGGELFF	TGTGCCAGCAGCTTACCGCTTGGACAGAATATTGAACACGGGGGGGAGCTGTTTTTT
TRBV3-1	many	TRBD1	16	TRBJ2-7	CASSEETGASSYEQYF	TGTGCCAGCAGCGAGGAGACAGGGGCTAGCTCCTACGAGCAGTACTTC
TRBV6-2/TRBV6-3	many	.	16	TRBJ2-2	CASSLVGGLKTGELFF	TGTGCCAGCAGTTTGGTGGGGGGGCTTAAGACCGGGGAGCTGTTTTTT
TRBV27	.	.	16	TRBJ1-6	CASSLGSAGLGSPLHF	TGTGCCAGCAGTTTAGGCAGCGCGGGTTTGGGTTCACCCCTCCACTTT
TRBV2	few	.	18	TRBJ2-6	CASSDYVVSMSGANVLTF	TGTGCCAGCAGTGACTATGTGGTATCGATGTCTGGGGCCAACGTCCTGACTTTC
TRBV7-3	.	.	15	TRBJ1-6	CASSRRGGAESPLHF	TGTGCCAGCAGCCGCCGCGGGGGGGCTGAGTCACCCCTCCACTTT
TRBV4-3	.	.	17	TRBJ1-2	CASSRLAQVSDISGYTF	TGCGCCAGCAGCCGTCTCGCTCAAGTTTCGGACATAAGTGGCTACACCTTC
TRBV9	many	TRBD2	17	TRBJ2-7	CASSVGPGTSGSYEQYF	TGTGCCAGCAGCGTGGGGCCCGGGACTAGCGGCTCCTACGAGCAGTACTTC
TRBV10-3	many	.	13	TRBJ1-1	CAVPGRDGTEAFF	TGTGCCGTTCCGGGCCGAGATGGCACTGAAGCTTTCTTT
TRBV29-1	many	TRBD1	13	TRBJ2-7	CSVPGQVPYEQYF	TGCAGCGTCCCAGGACAGGTCCCCTACGAGCAGTACTTC
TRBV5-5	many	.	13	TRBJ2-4	CASSFVDQNIQYF	TGTGCCAGCAGCTTTGTGGACCAAAACATTCAGTACTTC
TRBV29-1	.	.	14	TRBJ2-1	CSVEGGGQGDEQFF	TGCAGCGTTGAAGGAGGAGGGCAGGGGGATGAGCAGTTCTTC
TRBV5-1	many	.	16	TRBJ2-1	CASSLDDPGLLFEQFF	TGCGCCAGCAGCTTGGATGACCCGGGACTCCTGTTTGAGCAGTTCTTC
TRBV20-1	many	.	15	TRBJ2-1	CSARVRTVLYNEQFF	TGCAGTGCTAGAGTGCGGACTGTTCTCTACAATGAGCAGTTCTTC
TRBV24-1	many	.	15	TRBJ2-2	CATSDFGSNTGELFF	TGTGCCACCAGTGATTTCGGCTCGAACACCGGGGAGCTGTTTTTT